This T cell receptor (beta chain) was sequenced during a study of T cell responses to AZD1222 COVID-19 vaccine. Study findings and constraints: After two AZD1222 doses, spike-specific TCR breadth and depth rose versus day 0.

A remark on this clone: Its antigen is unknown.

Germline CDR1 and CDR2: LGHNA and YNFKEQ. The CDR3 consists of 14 residues. Trimming shortened V by 1 base and J by 3 bases, and 9 bases separated the two germline ends. Sequencing was performed with immunoSEQ multiplex PCR; in TCRdb, only in-frame clones are kept and a portion is missing. The sample includes under 150,000 clones, roughly 93% of them seen just once. Sequencing was performed on peripheral blood, taken on day 0 of AZD1222 vaccination. The sequence was collected from an adult in good health. The genes are TRBV4-2 and TRBJ2-5; D unresolved. The CDR3: CASSQAGREETQYF. CDR3 DNA: TGTGCCAGCAGCCAAGCGGGCAGAGAAGAGACCCAGTACTTC.